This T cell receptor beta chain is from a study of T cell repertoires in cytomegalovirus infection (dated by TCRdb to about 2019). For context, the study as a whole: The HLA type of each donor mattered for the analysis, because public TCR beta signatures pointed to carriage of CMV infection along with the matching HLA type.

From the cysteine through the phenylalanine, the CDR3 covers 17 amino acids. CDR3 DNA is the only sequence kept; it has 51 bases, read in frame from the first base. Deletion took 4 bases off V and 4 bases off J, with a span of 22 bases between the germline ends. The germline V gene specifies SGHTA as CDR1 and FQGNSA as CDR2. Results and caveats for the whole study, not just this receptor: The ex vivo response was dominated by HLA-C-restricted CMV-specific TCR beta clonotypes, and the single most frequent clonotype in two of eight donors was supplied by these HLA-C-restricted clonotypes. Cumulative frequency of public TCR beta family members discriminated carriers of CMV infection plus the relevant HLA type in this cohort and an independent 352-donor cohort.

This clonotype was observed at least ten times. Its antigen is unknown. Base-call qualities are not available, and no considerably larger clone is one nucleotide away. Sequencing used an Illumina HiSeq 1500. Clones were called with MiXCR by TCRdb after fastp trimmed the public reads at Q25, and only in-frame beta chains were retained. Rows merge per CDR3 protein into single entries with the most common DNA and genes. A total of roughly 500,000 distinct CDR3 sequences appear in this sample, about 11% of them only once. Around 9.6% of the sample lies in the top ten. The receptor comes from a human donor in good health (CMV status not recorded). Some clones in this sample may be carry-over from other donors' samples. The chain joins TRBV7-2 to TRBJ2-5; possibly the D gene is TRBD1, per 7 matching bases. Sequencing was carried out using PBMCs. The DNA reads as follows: TGTGCCAGCAGCTCGCCCGGGACAGCCTGGAGGGTAGAGACCCAGTACTTC. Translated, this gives CASSSPGTAWRVETQYF.